Listed here are 27 T cell receptor beta chains from one sample, sequenced in a study of T cells in Graves' hyperthyroidism and ophthalmopathy. It was RNA transcripts that yielded the amplified TCR beta CDR3 regions. With the HTBI primer set, the TCR CDR3 went through a first round of RT-PCR. Via MiXCR, TCRdb re-called the multiplex PCR reads, giving one row per CDR3 protein. The sample has hundreds of thousands of distinct CDR3 sequences, around 15% seen once. The sequencing input was blood. These receptors were collected from a man younger than 35 with Graves' ophthalmopathy.

This clonotype was seen repeatedly, ten times or more. The V call is TRBV12-5, the J call TRBJ2-7, with TRBD1 identical over 8 bases. The CDR3 contains 12 residues. Germline CDR1 reads LGHNT; CDR2 reads FRNRAP. V dropped 5 bases and J dropped 6; count of bases not matched to a gene: 3. The CDR3 protein is CASGQGAFEQYF. The CDR3 DNA reads TGTGCTAGTGGTCAGGGGGCCTTCGAGCAGTACTTC. Full variable domain (outside the CDR3, taken from reference TRBV12-5 and TRBJ2-7): DARVTQTPRHKVTEMGQEVTMRCQPILGHNTVFWYRQTMMQGLELLAYFRNRAPLDDSGMPKDRFSAEMPDATLATLKIQPSEPRDSAVYFCASGQGAFEQYFGPGTRLTVT.

In this sample, this clonotype turned up a few times. The chain is built from TRBV7-3 and TRBJ2-5; D is unresolved. CDR3 length: 12 amino acids. From germline, CDR1 is SGHTA and CDR2 FQGTGA. V lost 5 bases and J lost 5, with 9 bases in between. The CDR3 DNA follows: TGTGCCAGCAGCCTAGATCTGGAGACCCAGTACTTC. This sequence encodes CASSLDLETQYF.

This clonotype came up a few times. The CDR3 coding sequence is TGTGCCAGCAGCGTAGCGTATGGCACGGCCTATGGCTACACCTTC. It yields the protein CASSVAYGTAYGYTF. This chain links TRBV9 with TRBJ1-2; no definite D call. Looked up from germline, CDR1 is SGDLS and CDR2 is YYNGEE. This CDR3 has 15 residues. The V end was cut by 0 bases, the J end by 4 bases, with 13 bases between.

This chain connects TRBV3-1 to TRBJ1-4; D not resolved. Trimming cost V 2 bases and J 4 bases, with 8 bases left between them. Germline CDR1 reads LGHDT; CDR2 reads YNNKEL (reference sequence). The CDR3 runs to 14 residues. The CDR3 loop reads CASSQMTGNEKLFF. In DNA form, the CDR3 reads TGTGCCAGCAGCCAAATGACGGGTAATGAAAAACTGTTTTTT.

The CDR3 loop reads CASSVWTSGRRDYNEQFF. CDR3 DNA: TGTGCCAGCAGCGTTTGGACTAGCGGGAGGAGGGACTACAATGAGCAGTTCTTC. The rearrangement uses TRBV9 and TRBJ2-1, with 14 bases fitting TRBD2. J was trimmed by 3 bases and V by 2 bases; bases with no gene match: 7. The CDR3 sequence is 18 residues long. The germline V gene has CDR1 SGDLS and CDR2 YYNGEE. Filled out from reference TRBV9 and TRBJ2-1, the complete variable domain reads DSGVTQTPKHLITATGQRVTLRCSPRSGDLSVYWYQQSLDQGLQFLIQYYNGEERAKGNILERFSAQQFPDLHSELNLSSLELGDSALYFCASSVWTSGRRDYNEQFFGPGTRLTVL.

This clonotype was observed at least ten times. This chain uses TRBV3-1 with TRBJ2-3, with D unresolved. With 6 bases removed from V and 1 base from J, the gap between germline ends came to 11 bases. Germline CDR1 reads LGHDT; CDR2 reads YNNKEL (reference sequence). The CDR3 covers 14 residues. The CDR3 coding sequence is TGTGCCAGCAGTGGGTTGGCAGGCACAGATACGCAGTATTTT. This gives the protein CASSGLAGTDTQYF.

This clonotype was counted at least ten times. This sequence joins TRBV30 and TRBJ1-2; 7 nucleotides match TRBD1. This CDR3 comprises 13 residues. CDR1 is GTSNPN, CDR2 SVGIG, per germline (reference sequence). After removal of 0 bases from V and 7 bases from J, the junction contained 5 bases not matched to a gene. In nucleotides, the CDR3 is TGTGCCTGGAGTGTAACAGGGGCGGGTGGCTACACCTTC. Its translation: CAWSVTGAGGYTF.

Ten or more counts support this clonotype. The chain has TRBV2 and TRBJ2-7; TRBD1 aligns across 9 bases. Germline V CDR1 and CDR2: SNHLY, FYNNEI. The CDR3 contains 15 residues. Trimming at V came to 4 bases and at J to 4 bases, leaving 8 bases not matched to a gene. The CDR3 protein is CASSVPGTGIYEQYF. For the CDR3, the DNA is TGTGCCAGCAGTGTCCCCGGGACAGGGATATACGAGCAGTACTTC.

V gene TRBV19 combines with J gene TRBJ2-7, with TRBD1 matching 7 bases. Per the germline V gene, CDR1 is LNHDA and CDR2 is SQIVND (reference sequence). The V and J ends lost 7 bases and 3 bases, in that order; junction bases with no gene match: 15. This CDR3 is 16 amino acids long. DNA of the CDR3: TGTGCCAGTATGGGTGTCTGGGACAGCGAAATCTACGAGCAGTACTTC. Amino acid sequence: CASMGVWDSEIYEQYF.

V usage is TRBV7-9 and J usage is TRBJ2-2, with a weak D call TRBD1 (6 bases). There are 18 residues in the CDR3. The germline V gene has CDR1 SEHNR and CDR2 FQNEAQ (reference sequence). V lost 4 bases and J 2 bases, leaving 20 bases between the germline ends. The chain's CDR3 is CASSWRAQARGNTGELFF. In DNA form, the CDR3 reads TGTGCCAGCAGCTGGCGCGCCCAAGCCAGGGGAAACACCGGGGAGCTGTTTTTT.

This clonotype has a count of ten or more. The chain employs TRBV7-9 and TRBJ1-2; D is ambiguous. Germline assignment: CDR1 SEHNR and CDR2 FQNEAQ (reference sequence). The CDR3 totals 14 residues. Trimming took 5 bases from V and 2 from J, leaving 12 bases between them. The CDR3: CASSPGRANYGYTF. The CDR3 DNA follows: TGTGCCAGCAGCCCCGGGAGGGCAAACTATGGCTACACCTTC.

On this clonotype: The germline gene is not matched at one end of the junction; a read error may be the cause. The genes are TRBV7-9 and TRBJ2-3, with a weak D call TRBD2 (5 bases). CDR3 length: 19 amino acids. Looked up from germline, CDR1 is SEHNR and CDR2 is FQNEAQ (reference sequence). CDR3 loop: CASSGTGPRAAASTDTRYF. The DNA for the CDR3 is TGTGCCAGCAGCGGTACCGGGCCCCGGGCTGCAGCTAGCACAGATACGCGGTATTTT.

The table lists this clonotype with many counts. The chain recombines TRBV6-1 with TRBJ1-2, with D possibly matching TRBD1 (5 bases). The V gene's germline CDR1 is MNHNS and CDR2 SASEGT. CDR3 length: 14 residues. Trimming pared 6 bases from V and 5 bases from J, leaving 16 bases between. The CDR3 DNA reads TGTGCCAGCAGGTCGACCGGGACCGATTATGGCTACACCTTC. As protein: CASRSTGTDYGYTF.

This clonotype was seen only a few times. This chain uses TRBV5-5 with TRBJ1-1; 8 bases agree with TRBD1. Germline V CDR1 and CDR2: SGHKS, YYEKEE (reference sequence). Trimming took 4 bases from V and 12 from J; bases not matched to a gene: 11. The CDR3 runs 13 residues. Here the CDR3 DNA reads TGTGCCAGCAGCCCCCTCGCAGGGGGCTTGACTTTCTTT. Translation: CASSPLAGGLTFF.

In its sample, this clonotype was seen a few times. The V and J genes are TRBV10-1 and TRBJ1-6; D is uncertain. CDR3 length: 15 amino acids. Trimming cost V 0 bases and J 9 bases, with 12 bases left between them. Germline values: CDR1 WNHNN, CDR2 SYGVQD (reference sequence). CDR3 in amino acids: CASSESIDSASPLHF. For the CDR3, the DNA is TGCGCCAGCAGTGAGTCGATCGATAGTGCTTCACCCCTCCACTTT.

The chain links TRBV4-2 to TRBJ1-6; D remains unclear. Germline V gives CDR1 LGHNA, CDR2 YNFKEQ. CDR3 length: 15 amino acids. Trimming shortened V by 6 bases and J by 7 bases, and 16 bases separated the two germline ends. CDR3 in amino acids: CASSQPGKSNSPLHF. CDR3 sequence (DNA): TGTGCCAGCAGTCAGCCCGGTAAATCAAATTCACCCCTCCACTTT.

This clonotype was picked up many times. The V and J genes are TRBV18 and TRBJ2-1; D gene unclear. Germline assignment: CDR1 KGHSH and CDR2 LQKENI. With 1 base removed from V and 1 base from J, the gap between germline ends came to 8 bases. The CDR3 spans 15 residues. CDR3: CASSPRTESYNEQFF. CDR3 nucleotides: TGTGCCAGCTCACCACGCACGGAATCCTACAATGAGCAGTTCTTC.

This clonotype appeared a few times. The V call is TRBV10-1, the J call TRBJ1-1, with D perhaps matching TRBD1 (5 bases). The V end lost 6 bases, the J end lost 0 bases, and 11 bases lay between the germline ends. The germline V gene has CDR1 WNHNN and CDR2 SYGVQD (reference sequence). The CDR3 length is 14 residues. The CDR3 DNA is TGCGCCAGCAGCAAGGGACCGCTGAACACTGAAGCTTTCTTT. This codes for CASSKGPLNTEAFF.

This clonotype turned up a few times. The rearrangement joins TRBV7-9 to TRBJ1-4; D may be TRBD1 (6 bases). Germline-derived CDR1 and CDR2 are SEHNR and FQNEAQ (reference sequence). The CDR3 spans 14 residues. The V end was cut by 5 bases, the J end by 6 bases, with 13 bases between. As DNA, the CDR3 is TGTGCCAGCAGCGTCGAGGGGGGTCATGAAAAACTGTTTTTT. The encoded protein is CASSVEGGHEKLFF.

This clonotype was picked up many times. This sequence joins TRBV20-1 and TRBJ2-7; TRBD1 might be the D (6 bases). V was pared by 3 bases and J by 1 base, with 10 bases between. This CDR3 contains 13 residues. Germline loops: CDR1 DFQATT, CDR2 SNEGSKA (reference sequence). The CDR3 DNA follows: TGCAGTGCTAGCCCAGGACAGTCCTACGAGCAGTACTTC. Protein sequence: CSASPGQSYEQYF.

In its sample, this clonotype was seen many times. The V gene is TRBV12-3 or TRBV12-4, the J gene TRBJ2-3; TRBD2 might be the D (6 bases). V was clipped by 2 bases and J by 3 bases, with 24 bases between them. This CDR3 spans 19 amino acids. CDR3 nucleotide sequence: TGTGCCAGCAGTTTATTCTTGTTGGTCGGGAGTTTTTTGACAGATACGCAGTATTTT. Protein: CASSLFLLVGSFLTDTQYF.

Comment on this clonotype: A much larger clone differs by one base, so this may be a read error. The chain has TRBV5-1 and TRBJ1-1; D perhaps matches TRBD1 (5 bases). The CDR3 sequence is 14 residues long. V was cut by 4 bases and J by 0 bases, with 10 bases left in between. The germline gives CDR1 SGHRS, CDR2 YFSETQ. This CDR3 reads CASSPGLLNTEAFF. Written as DNA, the CDR3 is TGCGCCAGCAGCCCGGGACTACTGAACACTGAAGCTTTCTTT.

V and J are TRBV12-3 or TRBV12-4 and TRBJ2-3; D is possibly TRBD1 (6 bases). The V end was cut by 6 bases, the J end by 2 bases, with 9 bases between. This CDR3 spans 13 amino acids. CDR3 sequence (DNA): TGTGCCAGCAGAGAGGGGGACACAGATACGCAGTATTTT. This translates into CASREGDTDTQYF.

This clonotype was recorded at least ten times. The chain recombines TRBV12-3 or TRBV12-4 with TRBJ2-5, with D possibly being TRBD2 (5 bases). Deletions cut 3 bases from V and 1 base from J, with 9 bases between. The CDR3 loop spans 14 amino acids. The CDR3 DNA is TGTGCCAGCAGTTTTGCGGGTTTCCAAGAGACCCAGTACTTC. Translating it yields CASSFAGFQETQYF.

This clonotype was detected a few times. The chain is built from TRBV27 and TRBJ2-1; D unresolved. CDR3 length equals 13 residues. The V and J ends lost 4 bases and 4 bases respectively, with 8 bases between them. In germline, CDR1 is MNHEY, CDR2 SMNVEV (reference sequence). This CDR3 is CASSWATYNEQFF. Here the CDR3 DNA reads TGTGCCAGCAGTTGGGCCACATACAATGAGCAGTTCTTC.

This clonotype occurred many times. The gene calls are TRBV7-3 and TRBJ2-2; tentatively, D is TRBD2 (6 bases). Looked up from germline, CDR1 is SGHTA and CDR2 is FQGTGA. The CDR3 has 16 amino acids. V lost 5 bases and J lost 3, with 16 bases in between. CDR3 DNA: TGTGCCAGCAGCGCATCGCTAGCGACCTACACCGGGGAGCTGTTTTTT. It yields the protein CASSASLATYTGELFF.

In its sample, this clonotype was seen a few times. A much larger clone sits a single nucleotide away, making a read error possible. The J gene is TRBJ2-7, the V gene TRBV3-1; D assignment may be TRBD1 or TRBD2 (6 bases each). Looked up from germline, CDR1 is LGHDT and CDR2 is YNNKEL (reference sequence). V lost 4 bases and J lost 4, with 20 bases in between. The CDR3 has 16 residues. The CDR3 reads CASSRNREVGLYEQYF. The CDR3 DNA sequence: TGTGCCAGCAGCCGCAACAGGGAGGTGGGCCTTTACGAGCAGTACTTC.